A single sample gave rise to the 22 T cell receptor beta chains below, sequenced in a study of blood T cell repertoires in COVID-19. Only in-frame clones appear in the TCRdb table, and some are missing; sequencing was by immunoSEQ multiplex PCR. The sample lists about 310,000 clones, around 87% seen once, with approximately 7.8% in the top ten. The material sequenced was peripheral blood. The source of these receptors is a woman between 45 and 65 years old who had recovered from COVID-19.

V is TRBV11-2 and J is TRBJ2-1; D is unresolved. V was shortened by 0 bases and J by 6 bases, with 6 bases between the two germline ends. Per germline, CDR1 SGHAT and CDR2 FQNNGV. This CDR3 comprises 13 residues. The CDR3 DNA sequence: TGTGCCAGCAGCTTAGACCGACTCAATGAGCAGTTCTTC. Amino acid sequence: CASSLDRLNEQFF.

This chain uses TRBV28 with TRBJ1-2; tentative D call: TRBD1 (5 bases). V dropped 4 bases and J dropped 6 bases, with 12 bases sitting between them. CDR1 and CDR2 from the germline V gene are MDHEN and SYDVKM. The CDR3 totals 13 residues. CDR3 sequence (DNA): TGTGCCAGCAGTTCCCGTGGGACTGATGGCTACACCTTC. It encodes CASSSRGTDGYTF.

The rearrangement links TRBV24-1 to TRBJ2-3; 9 bases agree with TRBD2. Germline lookup yields CDR1 KGHDR and CDR2 SFDVKD. V trimming: 4 bases; J trimming: 6 bases; junction bases outside the gene matches: 7. This CDR3 is 15 amino acids long. CDR3 sequence (DNA): TGTGCCACCAGTGACCCCGGGACTAGCTTCGATACGCAGTATTTT. It yields the protein CATSDPGTSFDTQYF.

This sequence joins TRBV28 and TRBJ2-2; perhaps TRBD2 as D (7 bases). Germline V gene data show CDR1 as MDHEN and CDR2 as SYDVKM. This CDR3 region has 13 residues. Deletions cut 9 bases from V and 4 bases from J, with 12 bases between. The CDR3 DNA follows: TGTGCCAGGACCGGGGGGCTCACCGGGGAGCTGTTTTTT. Amino acids: CARTGGLTGELFF.

The rearrangement links TRBV6-5 to TRBJ1-5; maybe TRBD1 (5 bases). Trimming left V 8 bases short and J 5 bases short, with 10 bases between. In germline, CDR1 is MNHEY, CDR2 SVGAGI. The CDR3 spans 12 residues. CDR3 in amino acids: CASVGGDQPQHF. The CDR3 DNA is TGTGCCAGCGTGGGGGGTGATCAGCCCCAGCATTTT.

The genes are TRBV6-5 and TRBJ2-7, with a weak D call TRBD1 (5 bases). This CDR3 is built from 13 residues. With 7 bases removed from V and 1 base from J, the gap between germline ends came to 11 bases. Germline values: CDR1 MNHEY, CDR2 SVGAGI. CDR3 residues: CASITAGSYEQYF. The CDR3 DNA reads TGTGCCAGCATTACGGCAGGGTCCTACGAGCAGTACTTC.

The chain combines TRBV18 with TRBJ2-2; the match to TRBD1 covers 7 bases. V shed 3 bases, J shed 5 bases, and the junction held 6 bases outside the gene matches. There are 15 residues in the CDR3. The germline V gene has CDR1 KGHSH and CDR2 LQKENI. Written as DNA, the CDR3 is TGTGCCAGCTCACCGACAGGGTGGTTGACCGGGGAGCTGTTTTTT. Residues: CASSPTGWLTGELFF.

The chain employs TRBV18 and TRBJ1-5; 7 positions match TRBD1. The CDR3 consists of 15 residues. CDR1 is KGHSH and CDR2 is LQKENI in the germline V gene. After removal of 4 bases from V and 6 bases from J, the junction contained 9 bases not matched to a gene. CDR3 coding DNA: TGTGCCAGCTCACTCAGTACAGGGGCGGCTCAGCCCCAGCATTTT. As protein: CASSLSTGAAQPQHF.

The J gene is TRBJ1-4, the V gene TRBV10-3; perhaps TRBD1 as D (5 bases). The V end lost 8 bases, the J end lost 8 bases, and 15 bases lay between the germline ends. This CDR3 spans 13 amino acids. Germline assignment: CDR1 ENHRY and CDR2 SYGVKD. The CDR3 DNA sequence: TGTGCCATCTCGACGGTTGGACACGAAAAACTGTTTTTT. Translation: CAISTVGHEKLFF.

The chain is built from TRBV28 and TRBJ2-1, with 7 bases fitting TRBD1. Germline V gene data show CDR1 as MDHEN and CDR2 as SYDVKM. This CDR3 is built from 14 residues. V was pared by 5 bases and J by 6 bases, with 7 bases of the junction left unmatched. Here the CDR3 reads CASSRDRVGNEQFF. The CDR3 region has the DNA TGTGCCAGCAGTCGCGACAGGGTCGGCAATGAGCAGTTCTTC. The entire variable domain, with the rest obtained from reference TRBV28 and TRBJ2-1, is as follows: DVKVTQSSRYLVKRTGEKVFLECVQDMDHENMFWYRQDPGLGLRLIYFSYDVKMKEKGDIPEGYSVSREKKERFSLILESASTNQTSMYLCASSRDRVGNEQFFGPGTRLTVL.

The rearrangement uses TRBV4-1 and TRBJ2-1, with 10 bases identical to TRBD1. Germline values: CDR1 MGHRA, CDR2 YSYEKL. V lost 4 bases, J lost 8 bases, and 5 bases stayed unmatched. The CDR3 runs 14 residues. CDR3 sequence (DNA): TGCGCCAGCAGCCCCGGGACAGGGGTTGATGAGCAGTTCTTC. This sequence encodes CASSPGTGVDEQFF.

This clone was seen only once. The rearrangement uses TRBV19 and TRBJ1-3; no clear D gene. Germline V lookup: CDR1 LNHDA, CDR2 SQIVND (reference sequence). The length of the CDR3 is 15 residues. Trimming removed 7 bases from V and 4 bases from J, with 17 bases in between. The CDR3 protein is CASTGTLATGNTIYF. In DNA form, the CDR3 reads TGTGCCAGTACGGGCACACTAGCCACCGGAAACACCATATATTTT.

CDR3 protein: CASSTRDLTDTQYF. In nucleotides, the CDR3 is TGTGCCAGCAGCACGCGGGACTTGACAGATACGCAGTATTTT. The rearrangement links TRBV7-9 to TRBJ2-3; D possibly corresponds to TRBD2 (6 bases). The germline gives CDR1 SEHNR, CDR2 FQNEAQ (reference sequence). V lost 5 bases to trimming and J lost 3 bases, with 12 bases between them. The CDR3 totals 14 residues. Combining the CDR3 with reference TRBV7-9 and TRBJ2-3 gives the whole variable domain DTGVSQNPRHKITKRGQNVTFRCDPISEHNRLYWYRQTLGQGPEFLTYFQNEAQLEKSRLLSDRFSAERPKGSFSTLEIQRTEQGDSAMYLCASSTRDLTDTQYFGPGTRLTVL.

This chain uses TRBV25-1 with TRBJ1-2, with unresolved D. The V gene's germline CDR1 is MGHDK and CDR2 SYGVNS. Trimming shortened V by 5 bases and J by 2 bases, and 6 bases separated the two germline ends. CDR3 size: 12 residues. The CDR3 loop reads CASSRGNYGYTF. The CDR3 DNA follows: TGTGCCAGCAGTCGGGGAAACTATGGCTACACCTTC.

The chain carries TRBV7-3 and TRBJ1-1; D is unclear. The CDR3 contains 13 residues. Looked up from germline, CDR1 is SGHTA and CDR2 is FQGTGA. V was clipped by 6 bases and J by 2 bases, with 10 bases between them. CDR3 in amino acids: CASRLTDNTEAFF. CDR3 coding DNA: TGTGCCAGCAGACTAACCGACAACACTGAAGCTTTCTTT. Complete variable domain (other parts from reference TRBV7-3 and TRBJ1-1): GAGVSQTPSNKVTEKGKYVELRCDPISGHTALYWYRQSLGQGPEFLIYFQGTGAADDSGLPNDRFFAVRPEGSVSTLKIQRTERGDSAVYLCASRLTDNTEAFFGQGTRLTVV.

This clone was seen a handful of times. The chain employs TRBV29-1 and TRBJ2-1; 7 bases agree with TRBD2. The CDR3 sequence is 10 residues long. Germline CDR1 SQVTM, CDR2 ANQGSEA. The J segment lost 16 bases and the V segment lost 4 bases, leaving 7 bases of the junction unmatched. In nucleotides, the CDR3 is TGCAGCGTTGGAAGCGGGATGTTATTCTTC. Translation gives CSVGSGMLFF.

A remark on this clone: Germline is not matched at one junction end, which may reflect a read error. V and J are TRBV10-1 and TRBJ1-1; D call uncertain. This CDR3 is built from 12 residues. Germline CDR1 reads WNHNN; CDR2 reads SYGVQD (reference sequence). CDR3 loop: CASGDMNTEAFF. DNA for the CDR3: TGCGCCAGCGGTGACATGAACACTGAAGCTTTCTTT.

The V and J genes are TRBV27 and TRBJ2-1; 9 nucleotides match TRBD2. The CDR3 length is 15 residues. Germline V CDR1 and CDR2: MNHEY, SMNVEV (reference sequence). V gave up 8 bases and J gave up 5 bases; unmatched junction bases: 10. The chain's CDR3 is CASWNLLAGDNEQFF. Here the CDR3 DNA reads TGTGCCAGCTGGAACCTATTAGCGGGAGACAATGAGCAGTTCTTC.

The chain combines TRBV10-3 with TRBJ1-2, with a tentative D call TRBD1 (6 bases). Trimming pared 6 bases from V and 1 base from J, leaving 15 bases between. Germline-derived CDR1 and CDR2 are ENHRY and SYGVKD. This CDR3 region has 15 residues. The CDR3 nucleotides read TGTGCCATCAGAAACCGGGACACGCTTAACTATGGCTACACCTTC. Its translation: CAIRNRDTLNYGYTF.

This clone occurred once. The chain links TRBV6-4 to TRBJ2-2; TRBD1 agrees at 7 bases. From germline, CDR1 is MRHNA and CDR2 SNTAGT. CDR3 length: 15 residues. The J segment lost 3 bases and the V segment lost 6 bases, leaving 7 bases of the junction unmatched. CDR3 sequence (DNA): TGTGCCAGCAGCCTTGGACAGGCCCACACCGGGGAGCTGTTTTTT. Amino acids: CASSLGQAHTGELFF.

This clone was detected only once. V is TRBV10-3 and J is TRBJ2-7; TRBD2 matches at 10 bases. The CDR3 runs to 14 residues. The ends lost 3 bases at V and 4 bases at J; junction bases unmatched: 3. Germline values: CDR1 ENHRY, CDR2 SYGVKD. The CDR3 reads CAISDLAGAYEQYF. The CDR3 DNA is TGTGCCATCAGTGACCTAGCGGGAGCTTACGAGCAGTACTTC.

The gene calls are TRBV7-8 and TRBJ2-1; 7 nucleotides line up with TRBD2. V dropped 5 bases and J dropped 4; count of bases not matched to a gene: 14. The CDR3 loop spans 17 amino acids. CDR1 is SGHVS, CDR2 FQNEAQ, per germline. CDR3 amino acids: CASSLVGGAGHYNEQFF. Written as DNA, the CDR3 is TGTGCCAGCAGCCTAGTCGGAGGAGCGGGGCATTACAATGAGCAGTTCTTC.